The following is a TCR beta chain sequence with its context. Its antigen is as yet unknown. CD45RO-negative cells were positively selected for CCR7, leaving out terminally differentiated effector memory CD45RA+ cells. The data were obtained in a study of shared clonotypes between healthy human individuals. Background on the study: The study enrolled two women and three men aged 18 to 49. Study-wide results and limits: Having only a few donors restricted how much genetic and exposure-history diversity was captured.

The V gene lost 4 bases and the J gene lost 4 bases, with 16 bases spanning the gap. Germline V gene lookup returns CDR1 SGHDN and CDR2 FVKESK. There are 15 residues in the CDR3. In the authors' workflow: Junction-only sequences without quality scores came from ImmunoSEQ, so filtering differed. Sequenced by immunoSEQ multiplex PCR; TCRdb stores in-frame clones only, minus some. D and trimming were read from the DNA, whereas the V and J calls and clone size are those reported in that table. The sample yields around 2,000,000 clones, about 95% seen once. Specimen: naive CD8+ T cells sorted from blood. This clonotype was obtained from a man between 18 and 29 years old in good health. The chain carries TRBV14 and TRBJ1-2; D is perhaps TRBD1 (6 bases). The CDR3 DNA sequence: TGTGCCAGCAGCCCATCTGGGGGCAGCATCTATGGCTACACCTTC. It is translated as CASSPSGGSIYGYTF.